Listed below are T cell receptor beta chains from one sample, sequenced in a study of human T cells and chemical hapten exposure. TCRdb analysed the RACE reads with MiXCR anew, one entry per CDR3 protein. This sample carries about 120,000 distinct CDR3 sequences, about an eighth of them seen once, and the ten largest clones take around 1.5%. The material sequenced was whole blood, taken in connection with sensitization to the hapten diphenylcyclopropenone (DPC). These receptors were collected from a woman in her forties or fifties with alopecia areata. Some clones in this sample may be carry-over from other donors' samples. CDR3s include the opening cysteine and the closing phenylalanine or tryptophan. Fields, in order: clone size, D gene, V gene, J gene, CDR3 protein, CDR3 DNA. The D gene is left open where the match is weak. Part of the rows lack a size; the others show once, few, many or a class for expanded clones.

>many|-|TRBV7-9|TRBJ1-1
CASSLAVQGNTEAFF
TGTGCCAGCAGCTTAGCAGTACAGGGGAACACTGAAGCTTTCTTT
>few|-|TRBV7-7|TRBJ2-3
CASSQGIGTDTQYF
TGTGCCAGCAGCCAGGGGATCGGTACAGATACGCAGTATTTT
>-|-|TRBV20-1|TRBJ1-6
CSAESGARNSPLHF
TGCAGTGCCGAGTCAGGGGCGCGTAATTCACCCCTCCACTTT
>-|TRBD1|TRBV28|TRBJ2-7
CATFTGGGPYEQYF
TGTGCCACCTTTACAGGGGGCGGCCCCTACGAGCAGTACTTC
>-|-|TRBV12-3/TRBV12-4|TRBJ2-1
CASKGRAHNEQFF
TGTGCCAGCAAGGGCCGGGCACACAATGAGCAGTTCTTC
>few|-|TRBV3-1|TRBJ1-2
CASSQAPGLYGYTF
TGTGCCAGCAGCCAAGCCCCCGGGCTATATGGCTACACCTTC
>many|TRBD1|TRBV6-2/TRBV6-3|TRBJ2-3
CASSKGQLDTDTQYF
TGTGCCAGCAGTAAGGGACAGTTGGACACAGATACGCAGTATTTT
>many|TRBD2|TRBV6-5|TRBJ2-7
CASSPGLAGDEQYF
TGTGCCAGCAGTCCGGGACTAGCGGGAGACGAGCAGTACTTC
>-|TRBD1|TRBV7-2|TRBJ2-7
CASSLDDRGTPEQYF
TGTGCCAGCAGCTTAGATGACAGGGGGACCCCCGAGCAGTACTTC
>-|-|TRBV28|TRBJ1-2
CASSPRANSNYGYTF
TGTGCCAGCAGTCCCCGCGCGAATTCTAACTATGGCTACACCTTC
>-|-|TRBV29-1|TRBJ2-3
CSPRLSGTDTQYF
TGCAGCCCCCGTCTTTCAGGCACAGATACGCAGTATTTT
>many|-|TRBV18|TRBJ1-1
CASSPISGENTEAFF
TGTGCCAGCTCACCGATATCTGGCGAGAACACTGAAGCTTTCTTT
>many|-|TRBV12-3/TRBV12-4|TRBJ1-5
CASSLQRNQPQHF
TGTGCCAGCAGTTTACAGAGAAATCAGCCCCAGCATTTT
>many|-|TRBV18|TRBJ2-3
CASSFPMSDTQYF
TGTGCCAGCTCCTTTCCGATGTCAGATACGCAGTATTTT
>many|-|TRBV7-9|TRBJ2-3
CAVEWTPAPEF
TGTGCGGTGGAATGGACGCCCGCCCCAGAATTT
>many|TRBD1|TRBV7-2|TRBJ2-1
CASSEGQGRDEQFF
TGTGCCAGCAGCGAGGGACAGGGTCGGGATGAGCAGTTCTTC
>-|-|TRBV28|TRBJ2-4
CASTEEGGGANIQYF
TGTGCCAGCACCGAAGAGGGGGGAGGGGCCAACATTCAGTACTTC
>few|-|TRBV29-1|TRBJ2-3
CSERRGDTQYF
TGCAGCGAAAGGCGTGGCGATACGCAGTATTTT
>-|TRBD1|TRBV6-6|TRBJ2-5
CASSYPTGGLETQYF
TGTGCCAGCAGTTACCCGACAGGGGGCCTAGAGACCCAGTACTTC
>-|TRBD1|TRBV10-3|TRBJ1-3
CAIGGQDSGNTIYF
TGTGCCATCGGTGGACAGGACTCTGGAAACACCATATATTTT
>few|-|TRBV5-1|TRBJ2-1
CASSSRGALGEQFF
TGCGCCAGCAGTTCACGGGGGGCGCTCGGTGAGCAGTTCTTC
>many|-|TRBV11-2|TRBJ2-3
CASSLSSGTHQTDTQYF
TGTGCCAGCAGCTTAAGTTCAGGGACCCATCAGACAGATACGCAGTATTTT
>few|-|TRBV20-1|TRBJ1-4
CSAQPSGATNEKLFF
TGCAGTGCTCAACCCTCGGGGGCAACTAATGAAAAACTGTTTTTT
>few|-|TRBV6-6|TRBJ1-3
CATSTGNTIYF
TGTGCCACGTCAACTGGAAACACCATATATTTT
>few|-|TRBV7-2|TRBJ2-3
CASSSREPTDTQYF
TGTGCCAGCAGCTCCCGGGAGCCCACAGATACGCAGTATTTT
>few|TRBD1|TRBV19|TRBJ1-5
CASMGGQVGQPQHF
TGTGCCAGTATGGGGGGACAGGTCGGTCAGCCCCAGCATTTT
>many|TRBD1|TRBV18|TRBJ1-1
CASSPMDRGTEAFF
TGTGCCAGCTCACCGATGGACAGGGGCACTGAAGCTTTCTTT
>few|TRBD1|TRBV29-1|TRBJ2-2
CSATGTENTGELFF
TGCAGCGCGACAGGGACAGAGAACACCGGGGAGCTGTTTTTT
>-|-|TRBV3-1|TRBJ1-4
CASGLQGSEKLFF
TGTGCCAGCGGCCTACAGGGCTCGGAAAAACTGTTTTTT
>few|TRBD1|TRBV7-6|TRBJ2-2
CASSDRESTGELFF
TGTGCCAGCAGCGACAGGGAAAGCACCGGGGAGCTGTTTTTT
>many|TRBD2|TRBV20-1|TRBJ2-1
CSARTSGRENEQFF
TGCAGTGCTAGGACTAGCGGGAGGGAAAATGAGCAGTTCTTC
>many|-|TRBV2|TRBJ1-1
CASRLQILDGYTEAFF
TGTGCCAGCCGTCTACAAATCTTGGACGGTTACACTGAAGCTTTCTTT
>many|-|TRBV5-1|TRBJ1-3
CASSLEAAGGANTIYF
TGCGCCAGCAGCTTGGAGGCTGCCGGGGGCGCGAACACCATATATTTT
>few|-|TRBV29-1|TRBJ1-2
CSVGDKGRDGYTF
TGCAGCGTTGGGGACAAGGGCAGGGATGGCTACACCTTC
>-|-|TRBV12-3/TRBV12-4|TRBJ2-5
CASSFDSYGTQYF
TGTGCCAGCAGTTTCGACTCTTATGGAACCCAGTACTTC
>few|TRBD1|TRBV18|TRBJ1-1
CASSPSGTANTEAFF
TGTGCCAGCTCACCCTCCGGGACAGCGAACACTGAAGCTTTCTTT
>few|-|TRBV7-2|TRBJ2-3
CASSPPPLGDTQYF
TGTGCCAGCAGCCCCCCCCCATTGGGAGATACGCAGTATTTT
>many|-|TRBV20-1|TRBJ1-2
CSARYGGSYGYTF
TGCAGTGCTAGATACGGGGGGAGCTATGGCTACACCTTC
>many|-|TRBV7-9|TRBJ2-2
CASSPPGPRNTGELFF
TGTGCCAGCAGCCCTCCAGGACCCAGGAACACCGGGGAGCTGTTTTTT
>few|TRBD2|TRBV16|TRBJ2-5
CASSPGLAGQVDQYF
TGTGCCAGCAGCCCTGGACTAGCGGGGCAGGTGGACCAGTACTTC
>many|-|TRBV5-1|TRBJ2-3
CASSYYGNSDTQYF
TGCGCCAGCAGCTACTACGGGAATTCGGATACGCAGTATTTT
>-|-|TRBV11-2|TRBJ2-7
CASSLATISEQYF
TGTGCCAGCAGCTTAGCAACTATATCCGAGCAGTACTTC